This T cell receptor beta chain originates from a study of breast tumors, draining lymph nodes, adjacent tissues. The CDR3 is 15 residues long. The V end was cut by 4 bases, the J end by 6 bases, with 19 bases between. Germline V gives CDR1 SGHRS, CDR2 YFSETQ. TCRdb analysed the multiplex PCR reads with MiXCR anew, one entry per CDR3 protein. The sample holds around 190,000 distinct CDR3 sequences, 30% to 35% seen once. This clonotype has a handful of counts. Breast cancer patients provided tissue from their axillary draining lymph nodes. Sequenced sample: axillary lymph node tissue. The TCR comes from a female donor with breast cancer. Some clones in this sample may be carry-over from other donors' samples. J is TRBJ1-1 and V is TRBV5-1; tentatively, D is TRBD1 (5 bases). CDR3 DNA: TGCGCCAGCAGCCCGCTCGGGATCAGGGCTCCTGAAGCTTTCTTT. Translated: CASSPLGIRAPEAFF.